This T cell receptor beta chain was captured in a study of identical twins. This clonotype turned up a few times. What it binds is not known. The cDNA had a unique molecular identifier and a template-switch universal primer site. TCRdb re-derived calls from the 5' RACE reads in MiXCR, one entry per CDR3 protein. In the table there are roughly 230,000 distinct CDR3 sequences, around 8.3% of which are singletons. Germline V CDR1 and CDR2: MNHNS, SASEGT. CDR3 size: 16 residues. Losses at the gene ends were 10 bases for V and 4 bases for J; bases not matched to a gene: 18. General study results and limits: With abundant cord blood beta clonotypes, insertions were fewer; memory repertoires showed no such pattern. Out-of-frame beta chain sequences displayed weaker excess sharing between twins.

These sequences were also reported in another study, on yellow fever vaccine responses in identical twins. This second report adds: Vaccine T cell responses of twins reportedly seemed partly convergent and partly personalized.

The chain recombines TRBV6-1 with TRBJ2-7; TRBD1 matches at 8 bases. Sequencing input: CD8+ T cells sorted from blood. The receptor was derived from a woman aged 18-29 years in good health. The CDR3 region is CAKPPYDRGRGYEQYF. The DNA for the CDR3 is TGTGCCAAACCACCCTATGACAGGGGAAGGGGGTACGAGCAGTACTTC.